These T cell receptor beta chains were read from a single sample in a study of shared clonotypes between healthy human individuals. Sequenced by immunoSEQ multiplex PCR; TCRdb stores in-frame clones only, minus some. The sample holds about 600,000 clones; roughly 96% are singletons and the top ten take 0.09% to 0.13%. Source material: naive CD8+ T cells sorted from blood. The receptor set was obtained from a woman in her 30s in good health. Each CDR3 is given with its conserved first and last residue. The D gene is left open where the match is weak.

V gene,J gene,D gene,CDR3 DNA,CDR3 protein
TRBV28,TRBJ2-7,-,TGTGCCAGCAGAGCTAACCGGGACCCTTCCTACGAGCAGTACTTC,CASRANRDPSYEQYF
TRBV15,TRBJ1-5,-,TGTGCCACCAGCAGAGAACCAGGTCAGCCCCAGCATTTT,CATSREPGQPQHF
TRBV30,TRBJ1-2,-,TGTGCCTGGAGTACCGGACTTGGGGGCTACACCTTC,CAWSTGLGGYTF
TRBV28,TRBJ2-7,-,TGTGCCAGCAGGTTATCCCTAAACGCTGGCGAGCAGTACTTC,CASRLSLNAGEQYF
TRBV13,TRBJ2-7,TRBD1,TGTGCCAGCAGCTTAGAACAGGGGGCGAGGTACGAGCAGTACTTC,CASSLEQGARYEQYF
TRBV2,TRBJ2-1,TRBD2,TGTGCCAGCAGAGGGACTAGCGGACACGAGGGTGAGCAGTTCTTC,CASRGTSGHEGEQFF
TRBV10-3,TRBJ2-7,-,TGTGCCATCAGGGACACCACACGACGGGTGTACGAGCAGTACTTC,CAIRDTTRRVYEQYF
TRBV11-2,TRBJ2-7,TRBD2,TGTGCCAGCCGCCCGGGACTAGCGGGCTCCTACGAGCAGTACTTC,CASRPGLAGSYEQYF
TRBV5-5,TRBJ1-3,-,TGTGCCAGCAGTACGGACATTCTCTCTGGAAACACCATATATTTT,CASSTDILSGNTIYF
TRBV19,TRBJ2-1,-,TGTGCCAGTAGTATAGGGTGGAGCTCCTACAATGAGCAGTTCTTC,CASSIGWSSYNEQFF